This TCR beta chain was recorded in a study of blood T cell repertoires in COVID-19. Turning to the study itself: Researchers got acute and convalescent COVID-19 samples from the United States, Italy and Spain. The cDNA or gDNA used as material had been derived from T cells, B-cell-depleted T cells, or PBMCs.

Trimming removed 5 bases at V and 7 bases at J, with 14 bases between. The CDR3 runs 13 residues. The authors' processing: The authors estimated nucleated cell counts from reference gene primer amplification. Profiling relied on immunoSEQ multiplex PCR, and the TCRdb table lists in-frame clones only, not all of them. Clone size and V and J calls were adopted from that table, with D and trimming inferred from the DNA. The table has about 120,000 clones, approximately 80% seen once. Sequenced sample: peripheral blood. This clonotype originated in a human donor in a cohort sampled during active COVID-19. The chain couples TRBV12-3 or TRBV12-4 to TRBJ1-2; no reliable D call. CDR3 amino acids: CASSPFMISGYTF. CDR3 sequence (DNA): TGTGCCAGCAGTCCTTTTATGATTAGTGGCTACACCTTC.